Below, 29 T cell receptor beta chains from the same sample are listed, as sequenced in a study of molecular identifiers for immune sequencing clone quantification. TCRdb re-called the PCR reads through MiXCR, storing one row per CDR3 protein. The sample has about 68,000 distinct CDR3 sequences; 15% to 20% are singletons. Material for sequencing was naive CD8+ T cells from blood, with Jurkat cell RNA spiked in. Subset reported: FACS-sorted CD8+CD4-CCR7+CD45RA+ naive T cells. These receptor sequences come from a human donor in good health. Some libraries in this study had Jurkat cell RNA spiked in.

A few counts support this clonotype. V and J are TRBV7-2 and TRBJ2-4, with 15 bases aligning to TRBD2. V was clipped by 5 bases and J by 9 bases; unmatched bases: 8. Germline CDR1 and CDR2: SGHTA and FQGNSA. The CDR3 length is 16 residues. CDR3 in amino acids: CASSPPGLAGGSIQYF. CDR3 in DNA: TGTGCCAGCAGCCCCCCGGGACTAGCGGGAGGAAGCATTCAGTACTTC.

This clonotype was counted at least ten times. The V and J genes are TRBV20-1 and TRBJ1-5; 7 bases match TRBD1. The germline V gene encodes CDR1 DFQATT and CDR2 SNEGSKA (reference sequence). The CDR3 covers 15 residues. CDR3 amino acids: CSDGKGTASNQPQHF. The CDR3 nucleotides read TGCAGCGACGGGAAAGGGACAGCAAGCAATCAGCCCCAGCATTTT.

This clonotype showed up many times. The V and J genes are TRBV27 and TRBJ2-7; D may be TRBD2 (5 bases). The CDR3 is made up of 13 amino acids. V dropped 4 bases and J dropped 3 bases, with 10 bases sitting between them. CDR1 and CDR2 (germline): MNHEY, SMNVEV (reference sequence). DNA for the CDR3: TGTGCCAGCAGTTCCCAAGGGAGCTACGAGCAGTACTTC. Its protein is CASSSQGSYEQYF.

As for this clonotype: One end of the junction varies from germline; a read error may be responsible. The chain employs TRBV7-9 and TRBJ1-4; TRBD1 matches 10 bases. CDR3 length equals 17 residues. Germline CDR1 reads SEHNR; CDR2 reads FQNEAQ (reference sequence). CDR3 sequence (DNA): TGTGTCAGCAGCTTTCCGGGGACAGGGGTGACTAATGAAAAACTGTTTTTT. Translation: CVSSFPGTGVTNEKLFF.

Of note for this clonotype: A much larger clone is a single base away; this may be a read error. The chain couples TRBV29-1 to TRBJ2-1; 8 bases line up with TRBD1. The germline gives CDR1 SQVTM, CDR2 ANQGSEA. CDR3 length: 14 residues. The CDR3: CSGRTGSSCNEQFF. DNA of the CDR3: TGCAGCGGCAGGACAGGGAGCTCCTGCAATGAGCAGTTCTTC.

In this sample, this clonotype turned up many times. This rearrangement joins TRBV7-4 to TRBJ1-4; D is possibly TRBD1 (6 bases). The CDR3 consists of 18 residues. Germline assignment: CDR1 SGHVT and CDR2 SQSDAQ. Between the trimmed V and J ends, which lost 0 bases and 0 bases, there was a span of 14 bases. CDR3 nucleotides: TGTGCCAGCAGCTTAGCCGGGGGCCTCTCCGCAACTAATGAAAAACTGTTTTTT. Protein: CASSLAGGLSATNEKLFF.

This chain joins TRBV12-3 or TRBV12-4 and TRBJ2-6; unclear D gene. Trimming shortened V by 6 bases and J by 2 bases, and 11 bases separated the two germline ends. There are 15 residues in the CDR3. The CDR3 protein is CASRPPQPGANVLTF. The CDR3 bases are TGTGCCAGCAGACCTCCTCAACCTGGGGCCAACGTCCTGACTTTC.

This clonotype has at least ten counts. The CDR3 DNA follows: TGTGCCAGCAGGACCCTCCCCACAGATACGCAGTATTTT. This encodes CASRTLPTDTQYF. The V gene is TRBV6-5, the J gene TRBJ2-3; D is ambiguous. The CDR3 is made up of 13 amino acids. Germline V gene lookup returns CDR1 MNHEY and CDR2 SVGAGI. Trimming shortened V by 6 bases and J by 2 bases, and 9 bases separated the two germline ends.

The chain combines TRBV19 with TRBJ2-1; 9 nucleotides line up with TRBD2. The CDR3 length is 14 residues. Germline V gene sequence: CDR1 LNHDA, CDR2 SQIVND (reference sequence). J gave up 6 bases and V 5 bases, and 5 bases lay outside the gene matches. CDR3 sequence (DNA): TGTGCCAGTAGTCGTGCGGGAGGGGGCAATGAGCAGTTCTTC. Its protein product is CASSRAGGGNEQFF.

This clonotype was recorded many times. This chain connects TRBV6-1 to TRBJ2-7; 10 bases line up with TRBD1. Trimming cost V 2 bases and J 4 bases; bases outside gene matches: 11. Germline CDR1 MNHNS, CDR2 SASEGT. The CDR3 is made up of 17 amino acids. CDR3 sequence reads: CASSEHMRTGGYYEQYF. CDR3 DNA sequence: TGTGCCAGCAGTGAACACATGAGGACAGGGGGTTATTACGAGCAGTACTTC.

Judged by abundance, this clonotype is medium-sized (0.01 to 0.1%). The chain couples TRBV10-3 to TRBJ1-1; no firm D call. CDR3 length: 11 amino acids. Trimming cost V 7 bases and J 5 bases, with 8 bases left between them. Germline V gives CDR1 ENHRY, CDR2 SYGVKD. As DNA, the CDR3 is TGTGCCATCACTCGGGGTACTGAAGCTTTCTTT. Translating gives CAITRGTEAFF.

This clonotype was found a few times. The chain is built from TRBV20-1 and TRBJ2-1, with 12 bases aligning to TRBD2. The junction had 8 bases not matched to a gene; V was cut back by 5 bases and J by 6 bases. The CDR3 runs 15 residues. Germline V CDR1 and CDR2: DFQATT, SNEGSKA (reference sequence). DNA of the CDR3: TGCAGTGCTCTCTCTAGCGGGAGGGGTCTCAATGAGCAGTTCTTC. This translates into CSALSSGRGLNEQFF.

This clonotype was observed at least ten times. The V and J genes are TRBV18 and TRBJ2-3, with D hard to call. Deletions cut 2 bases from V and 1 base from J, with 7 bases between. CDR3 length: 14 residues. Germline assignment: CDR1 KGHSH and CDR2 LQKENI. CDR3 sequence (DNA): TGTGCCAGCTCACCAGAAGAGGGCACAGATACGCAGTATTTT. Residues: CASSPEEGTDTQYF.

This clonotype was counted ten times or more. This chain links TRBV4-1 with TRBJ2-1; 7 nucleotides line up with TRBD2. The CDR3 is made up of 15 amino acids. Per the germline V gene, CDR1 is MGHRA and CDR2 is YSYEKL. J was trimmed by 6 bases and V by 0 bases; bases with no gene match: 5. CDR3 nucleotides: TGCGCCAGCAGCCAAGATGGACTAGGGATCAATGAGCAGTTCTTC. Amino acids: CASSQDGLGINEQFF.

This clonotype was recorded at least ten times. The V gene is TRBV14, the J gene TRBJ2-3, with D perhaps matching TRBD2 (6 bases). The germline V gene has CDR1 SGHDN and CDR2 FVKESK. This CDR3 is built from 16 residues. V gave up 0 bases and J gave up 2 bases, with 12 bases separating them. CDR3 DNA sequence: TGTGCCAGCAGCCAAGACCGGGAGATGGTCACAGATACGCAGTATTTT. As protein: CASSQDREMVTDTQYF. The complete variable domain, with remaining parts taken from reference TRBV14 and TRBJ2-3, reads EAGVTQFPSHSVIEKGQTVTLRCDPISGHDNLYWYRRVMGKEIKFLLHFVKESKQDESGMPNNRFLAERTGGTYSTLKVQPAELEDSGVYFCASSQDREMVTDTQYFGPGTRLTVL.

Note on this clonotype: Without the conserved terminal phenylalanine or tryptophan, this CDR3 likely stems from a read error. The rearrangement joins TRBV12-3 or TRBV12-4 to TRBJ2-2; unclear D gene. There are 14 residues in the CDR3. Trimming took off 5 bases at V and 0 bases at J, with 7 bases between the two ends. The CDR3 protein is CASSTDPNTGELFL. CDR3 bases: TGTGCCAGCAGTACGGATCCGAACACCGGGGAGCTGTTTCTT.

The chain has TRBV7-8 and TRBJ2-5; 10 positions match TRBD2. CDR3 length: 16 residues. The J segment lost 4 bases and the V segment lost 5 bases, leaving 10 bases of the junction unmatched. Germline CDR1 reads SGHVS; CDR2 reads FQNEAQ. CDR3 nucleotides: TGTGCCAGCAGCCCTAGTATAGCGGGAGGAGGAGAGACCCAGTACTTC. It specifies CASSPSIAGGGETQYF.

There are many counts of this clonotype. The J gene is TRBJ2-7, the V gene TRBV6-5; possibly TRBD1 for D (5 bases). The germline V gene encodes CDR1 MNHEY and CDR2 SVGAGI. The ends were cut back, 2 bases at V and 2 bases at J, with 10 bases in the middle. This CDR3 comprises 14 residues. CDR3 amino acids: CASSYRQGPYEQYF. DNA for the CDR3: TGTGCCAGCAGTTACCGGCAGGGCCCCTACGAGCAGTACTTC.

In regard to this clonotype: One junction end disagrees with the germline gene, perhaps due to a read error. This chain joins TRBV20-1 and TRBJ2-3; 7 nucleotides agree with TRBD1. Per germline, CDR1 DFQATT and CDR2 SNEGSKA (reference sequence). The CDR3 runs to 15 residues. The CDR3 DNA reads as TGCGGTGCTAGAGATTGGGACAGACTCACGGATACGCAGTATTTT. Its translation is CGARDWDRLTDTQYF.

This clonotype was recorded once. A much larger clone is a single base away; this may be a read error. The genes are TRBV7-9 and TRBJ2-2; D uncertain. V lost 6 bases and J 5 bases, leaving 13 bases between the germline ends. This CDR3 is built from 14 residues. Germline-derived CDR1 and CDR2 are SEHNR and FQNEAQ (reference sequence). The CDR3 here is CASSKRELTGELFF. In DNA form, the CDR3 reads TGTGCCAGCAGTAAAAGGGAACTAACCGGGGAGCTGTTTTTT.

This clonotype was seen at least ten times. The J gene is TRBJ2-3, the V gene TRBV7-3, with 10 bases aligning to TRBD1. Germline V CDR1 and CDR2: SGHTA, FQGTGA. The length of the CDR3 is 16 residues. J was trimmed by 4 bases and V by 5 bases; bases with no gene match: 9. DNA of the CDR3: TGTGCCAGCAGCCGCGGAGACAGGGGGCCTTCAGATACGCAGTATTTT. This translates into CASSRGDRGPSDTQYF.

This clonotype was seen a few times. A much larger clone lies one base from this, so it may be a read error. This sequence joins TRBV29-1 and TRBJ2-7; TRBD2 matches 8 bases. Germline CDR1 and CDR2: SQVTM and ANQGSEA. The CDR3 consists of 13 residues. CDR3 region: CSARGSGTYGQYF. In DNA, the CDR3 is TGCAGCGCCCGGGGTAGCGGGACCTACGGGCAGTACTTC.

There are many counts of this clonotype. The gene calls are TRBV25-1 and TRBJ1-5, with D possibly being TRBD1 (6 bases). CDR3 length: 15 amino acids. V was pared by 3 bases and J by 2 bases, with 11 bases between. Germline lookup yields CDR1 MGHDK and CDR2 SYGVNS. CDR3 protein: CASSDKGGRNQPQHF. The CDR3 DNA follows: TGTGCCAGCAGTGATAAGGGGGGTCGCAATCAGCCCCAGCATTTT.

As regards this clonotype: This could be a read error, since a much larger clone is one nucleotide away. The V gene is TRBV9, the J gene TRBJ2-3; D uncertain. This CDR3 spans 12 amino acids. The germline CDR1 and CDR2 sequences are SGDLS and YYNGEE. CDR3 region: CASGVVTDTQYF. The DNA for the CDR3 is TGTGCCAGCGGCGTAGTCACAGATACGCAGTATTTT.

This clonotype was seen at least ten times. The chain joins TRBV12-3 or TRBV12-4 to TRBJ1-4; 7 bases line up with TRBD1. The CDR3 loop spans 17 amino acids. Trimming removed 6 bases from V and 4 bases from J; junction bases left unmatched: 14. The CDR3 region is CASSPRDSGPNNEKLFF. CDR3 coding DNA: TGTGCCAGCAGCCCCCGGGACAGCGGACCGAATAATGAAAAACTGTTTTTT.

This clonotype came up many times. The chain combines TRBV19 with TRBJ1-2; D unresolved. Trimming took 10 bases from V and 5 from J, leaving 14 bases between them. Germline V gene data show CDR1 as LNHDA and CDR2 as SQIVND (reference sequence). The CDR3 is 12 residues long. CDR3: CATLYGVYGYTF. DNA of the CDR3: TGTGCCACCTTATACGGTGTTTATGGCTACACCTTC.

This clonotype was recorded at least ten times. The chain carries TRBV5-1 and TRBJ2-1; D is unclear. From germline, CDR1 is SGHRS and CDR2 YFSETQ. CDR3 length equals 16 residues. V shed 4 bases and J shed 0 bases, with 14 bases lying between them. CDR3 in amino acids: CASSLGRISSYNEQFF. The CDR3 region has the DNA TGCGCCAGCAGCCTCGGGCGTATCAGCTCCTACAATGAGCAGTTCTTC.

This clonotype came up many times. The chain links TRBV28 to TRBJ2-7; 10 positions agree with TRBD1. This CDR3 is built from 17 residues. Germline V gene data show CDR1 as MDHEN and CDR2 as SYDVKM. The ends lost 4 bases at V and 4 bases at J; junction bases unmatched: 13. As DNA, the CDR3 is TGTGCCAGCAGTTACCAATCCGGGACAGGGGCCTTTTACGAGCAGTACTTC. This translates into CASSYQSGTGAFYEQYF. Combining the CDR3 with reference TRBV28 and TRBJ2-7 gives the whole variable domain DVKVTQSSRYLVKRTGEKVFLECVQDMDHENMFWYRQDPGLGLRLIYFSYDVKMKEKGDIPEGYSVSREKKERFSLILESASTNQTSMYLCASSYQSGTGAFYEQYFGPGTRLTVT.

Regarding this clonotype: One end of the junction does not line up with germline, which may come from a read error. The chain employs TRBV3-1 and TRBJ2-7, with 13 positions matching TRBD2. The CDR3 is 21 amino acids. Germline lookup yields CDR1 LGHDT and CDR2 YNNKEL (reference sequence). This CDR3 reads CASSQRWGGLAGALPSYELYF. CDR3 coding DNA: TGTGCCAGCAGCCAAAGATGGGGAGGACTAGCGGGGGCATTGCCCTCCTACGAGCTGTACTTC.